This T cell receptor (beta chain) was observed in a study of type 1 and type 2 diabetes patients. For the study at large: From PBMCs, CD4+ and CD8+ T cells were isolated by magnetic microbeads.

The table lists this clonotype with a few counts. No antigen is known for it. Study findings and constraints: Type 1 diabetes repertoires were significantly less diverse than type 2 diabetes ones.

PCR was run on genomic DNA. Amplification of the beta chain CDR3 used 30 forward and 13 reverse multiplex primers. Via MiXCR, TCRdb re-called the multiplex PCR reads, giving one row per CDR3 protein. This repertoire shows around 300,000 distinct CDR3 sequences, 40% to 50% found once; its top ten account for roughly 13%. The J segment lost 4 bases and the V segment lost 1 base, leaving 8 bases of the junction unmatched. Germline CDR1 reads SNHLY; CDR2 reads FYNNEI. The CDR3 length is 18 residues. The receptor was isolated from a man aged 18 to 30 with type 2 diabetes. Sequencing was done on a sample of peripheral blood mononuclear cells (PBMCs). V is TRBV2 and J is TRBJ2-6; the match to TRBD1 covers 9 bases. The DNA of the CDR3 is TGTGCCAGCAGTGAAGTAAGACAGGGGGGGACCGGGGCCAACGTCCTGACTTTC. As protein: CASSEVRQGGTGANVLTF. Full variable domain (remainder filled in from reference TRBV2 and TRBJ2-6): EPEVTQTPSHQVTQMGQEVILRCVPISNHLYFYWYRQILGQKVEFLVSFYNNEISEKSEIFDDQFSVERPDGSNFTLKIRSTKLEDSAMYFCASSEVRQGGTGANVLTFGAGSRLTVL.